This is a list of T cell receptor beta chains from one sample in a study of T cell repertoires in cytomegalovirus infection. MiXCR, applied by TCRdb to the reads, yields one record per CDR3 protein. The table includes around 710,000 distinct CDR3 sequences, almost 30% detected once. These TCRs' antigens remain unknown. The source material was cultured CD8+ T cells from PBMCs, sampled from culture after CMV antigen stimulation. The receptor source for this set is a human donor in good health (CMV status not recorded). Some clones in this sample may be carry-over from other donors' samples. CDR3s include the opening cysteine and the closing phenylalanine or tryptophan. D genes are given only for firm matches. Size tells how often a clone was seen (once, few, many) or the class of an expanded clone, and some rows leave it out.

clone_size	v_call	d_call	j_call	cdr3_aa	cdr3_nt
few	TRBV4-1	NA	TRBJ2-5	CASSQAHTQETQYF	TGCGCCAGCAGCCAAGCTCACACCCAAGAGACCCAGTACTTC
few	TRBV7-9	TRBD2	TRBJ2-6	CASSYQAGGPVSGANVLTF	TGTGCCAGCAGCTACCAAGCGGGGGGGCCCGTATCTGGGGCCAACGTCCTGACTTTC
NA	TRBV14	TRBD1	TRBJ1-2	CASSRTLDRANYGYTF	TGTGCCAGCAGCCGAACTTTGGACAGGGCTAACTATGGCTACACCTTC
few	TRBV11-1	TRBD1	TRBJ2-2	CASSGRQGMNTGELFF	TGTGCCAGCAGCGGCCGACAGGGGATGAACACCGGGGAGCTGTTTTTT
few	TRBV27	NA	TRBJ2-3	CASSSGTFHPTDTQYF	TGTGCCAGCAGTTCAGGGACCTTCCACCCCACAGATACGCAGTATTTT
few	TRBV12-3/TRBV12-4	TRBD1	TRBJ2-4	CASSYRTGRDIQYF	TGTGCCAGCAGTTACCGGACAGGGAGAGACATTCAGTACTTC
few	TRBV6-6	TRBD1	TRBJ1-5	CASSSGTGGFGDQPQHF	TGTGCCAGCAGTTCCGGGACAGGGGGCTTCGGGGATCAGCCCCAGCATTTT
NA	TRBV12-3/TRBV12-4	TRBD1	TRBJ2-5	CASSFPVDPGQGIWRETQYF	TGTGCCAGCAGTTTCCCCGTTGATCCGGGACAGGGGATTTGGCGAGAGACCCAGTACTTC
NA	TRBV20-1	NA	TRBJ2-3	CSAPPGETDTQYF	TGCAGTGCCCCGCCGGGGGAAACAGATACGCAGTATTTT
few	TRBV20-1	NA	TRBJ1-1	CSARTPGTEGTTEAFF	TGCAGTGCTAGAACTCCAGGGACCGAAGGGACCACTGAAGCTTTCTTT
NA	TRBV6-1	NA	TRBJ2-5	CASSPFPGAQETQYF	TGTGCCAGCAGTCCATTTCCGGGGGCCCAAGAGACCCAGTACTTC
NA	TRBV12-3/TRBV12-4	NA	TRBJ2-2	CASGPKFPGELFF	TGTGCCAGCGGGCCTAAGTTCCCCGGGGAGCTGTTTTTT
few	TRBV12-3/TRBV12-4	TRBD2	TRBJ2-5	CASSLWAGGVQETQYF	TGTGCCAGCAGCCTCTGGGCGGGGGGAGTCCAAGAGACCCAGTACTTC
NA	TRBV7-9	NA	TRBJ1-2	CASSSPYFGEGGYGYTF	TGTGCCAGCAGCTCACCCTACTTTGGAGAGGGCGGCTATGGCTACACCTTC
many	TRBV7-6	NA	TRBJ1-1	CASSLGPDEAFF	TGTGCCAGCAGCTTAGGGCCCGATGAAGCTTTCTTT
NA	TRBV15	NA	TRBJ2-5	CATSGRGYQETQYF	TGTGCCACCAGCGGACGCGGGTACCAAGAGACCCAGTACTTC
many	TRBV4-2	NA	TRBJ1-1	CASSPRGMNTEAFF	TGTGCCAGCAGCCCACGAGGGATGAACACTGAAGCTTTCTTT
NA	TRBV27	NA	TRBJ1-5	CASSLSGPYSNQPQHF	TGTGCCAGCAGTTTATCGGGGCCGTATAGCAATCAGCCCCAGCATTTT
NA	TRBV7-1	NA	TRBJ2-1	CASSGKVVSYNEQFF	TGTGCCAGCAGCGGAAAAGTTGTAAGCTACAATGAGCAGTTCTTC
once	TRBV7-9	NA	TRBJ2-1	CASSLGEGGAGNEQFF	TGTGCCAGCAGCTTAGGGGAGGGGGGGGCCGGCAATGAGCAGTTCTTC
NA	TRBV6-2/TRBV6-3	NA	TRBJ1-5	CASRARGSQGWPQHF	TGTGCCAGCAGGGCCAGAGGGTCTCAGGGGTGGCCCCAGCATTTT
NA	TRBV28	NA	TRBJ2-5	CASSLTAFQETQYF	TGTGCCAGCAGCCTAACCGCTTTCCAAGAGACCCAGTACTTC
few	TRBV11-1	TRBD2	TRBJ2-1	CASSLRRGASGDEQFF	TGTGCCAGCAGCTTAAGGCGGGGGGCTTCCGGAGATGAGCAGTTCTTC
NA	TRBV14	NA	TRBJ1-1	CASSPAFHTEAFF	TGTGCCAGCAGCCCGGCTTTTCATACTGAAGCTTTCTTT
NA	TRBV27	TRBD1	TRBJ2-1	CASSRTGGGIEQFF	TGTGCCAGCAGTAGGACAGGGGGAGGGATTGAGCAGTTCTTC
many	TRBV12-3/TRBV12-4	TRBD1	TRBJ1-1	CASSPPDRGAEAFF	TGTGCCAGCAGTCCACCCGACAGGGGGGCTGAAGCTTTCTTT
many	TRBV7-9	NA	TRBJ1-1	CASSLLTGPNTEAFF	TGTGCCAGCAGCCTGCTGACGGGTCCGAACACTGAAGCTTTCTTT
NA	TRBV6-2/TRBV6-3	NA	TRBJ1-6	CASSYSRTDPLASPLHF	TGTGCCAGCAGTTACTCGAGGACAGACCCCCTCGCTTCACCCCTCCACTTT
many	TRBV7-8	TRBD1	TRBJ1-6	CASSLKTGGGNSPLHF	TGTGCCAGCAGCTTAAAGACAGGGGGTGGTAATTCACCCCTCCACTTT
NA	TRBV7-6	NA	TRBJ2-2	CASSFTGGGELFF	TGTGCCAGCAGCTTTACTGGCGGCGGGGAGCTGTTTTTT
NA	TRBV7-2	TRBD1	TRBJ2-3	CASSGGQTKRYTQYF	TGTGCCAGCAGCGGGGGACAGACGAAGAGGTATACGCAGTATTTT
many	TRBV7-6	TRBD1	TRBJ2-1	CASSSDREFSNEQFF	TGTGCCAGCAGTTCCGACAGGGAATTTAGCAATGAGCAGTTCTTC
NA	TRBV6-1	NA	TRBJ2-5	CASSEKAKRETQYF	TGTGCCAGCAGTGAGAAAGCGAAGCGAGAGACCCAGTACTTC
NA	TRBV19	NA	TRBJ2-2	CASSVTGNTGELFF	TGTGCCAGTAGTGTGACAGGAAACACCGGGGAGCTGTTTTTT
few	TRBV20-1	TRBD1	TRBJ2-5	CSAPGTGVGETQYF	TGCAGTGCACCGGGGACAGGGGTAGGGGAGACCCAGTACTTC
NA	TRBV6-5	NA	TRBJ1-2	CASSYSQGDYGYTF	TGTGCCAGCAGTTACTCACAGGGAGACTATGGCTACACCTTC
few	TRBV14	NA	TRBJ2-2	CASSRTAENTGELFF	TGTGCCAGCAGCCGAACAGCAGAGAACACCGGGGAGCTGTTTTTT
NA	TRBV2	NA	TRBJ1-5	CASSEKGSNQPQHF	TGTGCCAGCAGTGAAAAAGGGAGCAATCAGCCCCAGCATTTT
NA	TRBV20-1	TRBD2	TRBJ2-1	CSASRRESSYNEQFF	TGCAGTGCTAGTAGGCGGGAGAGCTCCTACAATGAGCAGTTCTTC
few	TRBV7-9	NA	TRBJ1-5	CASSLAKTGFNQPQHF	TGTGCCAGCAGCTTAGCCAAAACAGGCTTCAATCAGCCCCAGCATTTT
NA	TRBV4-3	NA	TRBJ2-1	CASSSRDFVTGEQFF	TGCGCCAGCAGCTCCCGGGACTTCGTTACGGGTGAGCAGTTCTTC
few	TRBV4-3	TRBD2	TRBJ2-2	CASSQDVAGGNAGELFF	TGCGCCAGCAGCCAAGATGTAGCGGGGGGGAATGCCGGGGAGCTGTTTTTT
NA	TRBV10-3	TRBD1	TRBJ1-1	CAISGQAARDTEAFF	TGTGCCATCAGCGGACAGGCCGCTCGGGATACTGAAGCTTTCTTT
many	TRBV3-1	NA	TRBJ2-1	CASSQLGSGYNEQFF	TGTGCCAGCAGCCAGCTCGGGAGTGGCTACAATGAGCAGTTCTTC
NA	TRBV24-1	NA	TRBJ2-1	CATSEEGAEQFF	TGTGCCACCAGTGAGGAGGGTGCTGAGCAGTTCTTC
few	TRBV4-2	NA	TRBJ1-3	CASSQGEASGNTIYF	TGTGCCAGCAGCCAGGGGGAGGCCTCCGGAAACACCATATATTTT
many	TRBV7-6	NA	TRBJ1-3	CASSLDGGNSGNTIYF	TGTGCCAGCAGCTTAGATGGCGGTAACTCTGGAAACACCATATATTTT
NA	TRBV5-3	NA	TRBJ2-5	CASSLGGRRNQETQYF	TGTGCCAGCAGCCTGGGGGGGCGTAGGAACCAAGAGACCCAGTACTTC
NA	TRBV6-2/TRBV6-3	TRBD2	TRBJ2-5	CASSKLAGGLQTQYF	TGTGCCAGCAGCAAACTAGCGGGGGGGCTGCAGACCCAGTACTTC
few	TRBV7-6	NA	TRBJ1-1	CAIQAMNTEAFF	TGTGCCATCCAAGCGATGAACACTGAAGCTTTCTTT
NA	TRBV19	NA	TRBJ2-5	CASSWTFQETQYF	TGTGCCAGTAGCTGGACATTTCAAGAGACCCAGTACTTC
few	TRBV28	TRBD2	TRBJ2-1	CASTLYAILAGGPGEQFF	TGTGCCAGCACCCTTTATGCTATTCTAGCGGGGGGGCCTGGTGAGCAGTTCTTC
few	TRBV11-3	TRBD2	TRBJ2-2	CASSSGTSGGAYTGELFF	TGTGCCAGCAGCTCCGGGACTAGCGGGGGGGCATACACCGGGGAGCTGTTTTTT
once	TRBV24-1	NA	TRBJ2-3	CATSDLGGSGLTDTQYF	TGTGCCACCAGTGATTTAGGCGGTAGCGGCCTCACAGATACGCAGTATTTT
few	TRBV7-6	NA	TRBJ1-2	CASSLALGGRDYGYTF	TGTGCCAGCAGCTTAGCATTAGGGGGAAGGGACTATGGCTACACCTTC
many	TRBV11-1	NA	TRBJ2-1	CASSEGYEQFF	TGTGCCAGCAGCGAGGGTTATGAGCAGTTCTTC
many	TRBV7-8	NA	TRBJ2-5	CASSPIARVSGHQETQYF	TGTGCCAGCAGCCCTATAGCCCGGGTGTCCGGTCACCAAGAGACCCAGTACTTC
NA	TRBV7-6	NA	TRBJ1-3	CASSTDRTDGNIIYF	TGTGCCAGCAGCACAGACCGGACAGATGGAAACATCATATATTTT
many	TRBV7-2	TRBD2	TRBJ2-1	CASSLSGRGVRNEQFF	TGTGCCAGCAGCTTGTCCGGGCGGGGGGTAAGGAATGAGCAGTTCTTC